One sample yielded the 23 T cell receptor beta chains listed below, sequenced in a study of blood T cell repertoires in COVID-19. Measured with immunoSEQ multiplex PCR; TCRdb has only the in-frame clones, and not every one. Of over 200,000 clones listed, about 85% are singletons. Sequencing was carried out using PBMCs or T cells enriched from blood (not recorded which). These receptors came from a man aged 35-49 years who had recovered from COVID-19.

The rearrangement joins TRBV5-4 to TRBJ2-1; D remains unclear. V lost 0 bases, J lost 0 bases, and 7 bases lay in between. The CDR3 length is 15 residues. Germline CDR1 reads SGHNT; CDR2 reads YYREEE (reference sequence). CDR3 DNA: TGTGCCAGCAGCTTGGAACCGAGCTCCTACAATGAGCAGTTCTTC. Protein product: CASSLEPSSYNEQFF. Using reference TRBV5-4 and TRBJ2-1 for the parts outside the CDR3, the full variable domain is ETGVTQSPTHLIKTRGQQVTLRCSSQSGHNTVSWYQQALGQGPQFIFQYYREEENGRGNFPPRFSGLQFPNYSSELNVNALELDDSALYLCASSLEPSSYNEQFFGPGTRLTVL.

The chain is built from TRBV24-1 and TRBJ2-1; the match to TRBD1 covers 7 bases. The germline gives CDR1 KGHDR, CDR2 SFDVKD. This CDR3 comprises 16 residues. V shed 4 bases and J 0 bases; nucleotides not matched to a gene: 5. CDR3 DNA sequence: TGTGCCACCAGTGAGGACAGGTCCAGCTCCTACAATGAGCAGTTCTTC. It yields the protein CATSEDRSSSYNEQFF.

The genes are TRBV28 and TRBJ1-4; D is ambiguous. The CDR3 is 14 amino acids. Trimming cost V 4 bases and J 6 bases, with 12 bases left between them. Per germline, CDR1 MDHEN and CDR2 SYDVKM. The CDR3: CASSSSETDEKLFF. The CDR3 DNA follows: TGTGCCAGCAGTTCTAGCGAGACGGATGAAAAACTGTTTTTT. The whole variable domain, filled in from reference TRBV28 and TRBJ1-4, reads DVKVTQSSRYLVKRTGEKVFLECVQDMDHENMFWYRQDPGLGLRLIYFSYDVKMKEKGDIPEGYSVSREKKERFSLILESASTNQTSMYLCASSSSETDEKLFFGSGTQLSVL.

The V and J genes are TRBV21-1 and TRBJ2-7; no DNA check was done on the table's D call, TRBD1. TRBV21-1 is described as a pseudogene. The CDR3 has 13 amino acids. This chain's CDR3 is CASSNIGRNEQYF. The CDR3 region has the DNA TGTGCCAGCAGCAACATCGGCAGGAACGAGCAGTACTTC.

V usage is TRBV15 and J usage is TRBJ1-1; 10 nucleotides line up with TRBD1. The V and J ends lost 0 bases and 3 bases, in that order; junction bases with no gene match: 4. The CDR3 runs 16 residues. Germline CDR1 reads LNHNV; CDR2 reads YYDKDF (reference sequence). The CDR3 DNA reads TGTGCCACCAGCAGAGAGCTAGGACAGGGGGACACTGAAGCTTTCTTT. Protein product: CATSRELGQGDTEAFF.

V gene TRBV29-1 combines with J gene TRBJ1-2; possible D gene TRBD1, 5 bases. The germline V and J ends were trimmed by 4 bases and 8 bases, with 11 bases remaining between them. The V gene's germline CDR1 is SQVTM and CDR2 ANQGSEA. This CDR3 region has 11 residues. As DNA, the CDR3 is TGCAGCGTTGTAGGGGTTTACGGCTACACCTTC. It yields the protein CSVVGVYGYTF. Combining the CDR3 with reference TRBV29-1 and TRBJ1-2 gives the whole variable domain SAVISQKPSRDICQRGTSLTIQCQVDSQVTMMFWYRQQPGQSLTLIATANQGSEATYESGFVIDKFPISRPNLTFSTLTVSNMSPEDSSIYLCSVVGVYGYTFGSGTRLTVV.

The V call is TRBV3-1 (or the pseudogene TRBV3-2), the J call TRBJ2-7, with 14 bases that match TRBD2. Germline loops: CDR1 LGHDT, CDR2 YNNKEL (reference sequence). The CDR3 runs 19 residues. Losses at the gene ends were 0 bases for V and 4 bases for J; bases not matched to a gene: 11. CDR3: CASSQDYLGTSGGIYEQYF. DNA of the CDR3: TGTGCCAGCAGCCAAGATTATCTCGGGACTAGCGGGGGAATTTACGAGCAGTACTTC.

This CDR3 reads CASSLGLAGGKETQYF. For the CDR3, the DNA is TGTGCCAGCAGCTTAGGGTTAGCGGGAGGAAAAGAGACCCAGTACTTC. The genes are TRBV7-9 and TRBJ2-5; 10 bases are a match to TRBD2. CDR3 length: 16 amino acids. Germline assignment: CDR1 SEHNR and CDR2 FQNEAQ (reference sequence). With V trimmed by 1 base and J by 3 bases, 5 bases remained unmatched.

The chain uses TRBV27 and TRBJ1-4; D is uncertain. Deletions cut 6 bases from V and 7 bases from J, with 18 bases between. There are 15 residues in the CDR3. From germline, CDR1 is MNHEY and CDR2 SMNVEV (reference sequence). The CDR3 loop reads CASRGAWRLGEKLFF. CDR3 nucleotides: TGTGCCAGCAGGGGAGCATGGCGGTTAGGTGAAAAACTGTTTTTT.

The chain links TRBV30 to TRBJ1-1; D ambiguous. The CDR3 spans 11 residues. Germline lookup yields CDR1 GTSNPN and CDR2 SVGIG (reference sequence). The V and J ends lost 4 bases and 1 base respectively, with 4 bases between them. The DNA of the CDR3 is TGTGCCTGGAATAAGAACACTGAAGCTTTCTTT. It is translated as CAWNKNTEAFF. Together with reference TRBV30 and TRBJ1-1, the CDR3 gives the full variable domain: SQTIHQWPATLVQPVGSPLSLECTVEGTSNPNLYWYRQAAGRGLQLLFYSVGIGQISSEVPQNLSASRPQDRQFILSSKKLLLSDSGFYLCAWNKNTEAFFGQGTRLTVV.

The DNA of the CDR3 is TGTGCCAGTAGTATTCTTGCAGGGAGCAATCAGCCCCAGCATTTT. Its translation: CASSILAGSNQPQHF. The chain links TRBV19 to TRBJ1-5, with D maybe TRBD1 (5 bases). The CDR3 has 15 residues. The V gene's germline CDR1 is LNHDA and CDR2 SQIVND (reference sequence). The V end was cut by 3 bases, the J end by 1 base, with 10 bases between.

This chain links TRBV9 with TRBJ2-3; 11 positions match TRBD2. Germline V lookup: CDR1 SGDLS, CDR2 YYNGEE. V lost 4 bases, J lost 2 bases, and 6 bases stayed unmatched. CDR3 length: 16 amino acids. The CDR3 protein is CASSIPGLAATDTQYF. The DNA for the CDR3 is TGTGCCAGCAGCATACCGGGACTAGCGGCCACAGATACGCAGTATTTT.

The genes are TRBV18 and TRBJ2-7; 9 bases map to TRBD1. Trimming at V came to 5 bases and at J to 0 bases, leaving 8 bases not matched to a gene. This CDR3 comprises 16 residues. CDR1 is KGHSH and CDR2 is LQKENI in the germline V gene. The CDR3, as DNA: TGTGCCAGCTCAGCGGACAGGGGTGAAGTCTCCTACGAGCAGTACTTC. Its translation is CASSADRGEVSYEQYF.

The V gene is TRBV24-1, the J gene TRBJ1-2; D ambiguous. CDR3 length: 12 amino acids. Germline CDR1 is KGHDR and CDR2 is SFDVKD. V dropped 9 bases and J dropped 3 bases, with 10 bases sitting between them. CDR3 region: CATAGLDYGYTF. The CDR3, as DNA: TGTGCCACCGCGGGATTAGACTATGGCTACACCTTC.

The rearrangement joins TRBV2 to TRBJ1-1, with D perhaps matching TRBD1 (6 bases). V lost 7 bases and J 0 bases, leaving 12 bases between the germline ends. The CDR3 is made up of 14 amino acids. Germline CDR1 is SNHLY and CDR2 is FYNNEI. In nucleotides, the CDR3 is TGTGCCAGCACAGTGGACAGTTTGAACACTGAAGCTTTCTTT. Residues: CASTVDSLNTEAFF.

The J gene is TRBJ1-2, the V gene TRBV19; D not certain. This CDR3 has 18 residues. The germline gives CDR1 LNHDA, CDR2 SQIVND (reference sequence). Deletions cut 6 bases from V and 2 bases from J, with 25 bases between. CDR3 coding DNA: TGTGCCAGTAGCCGCTTAACCTCGGAGAGGGCGGGCAACTATGGCTACACCTTC. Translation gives CASSRLTSERAGNYGYTF.

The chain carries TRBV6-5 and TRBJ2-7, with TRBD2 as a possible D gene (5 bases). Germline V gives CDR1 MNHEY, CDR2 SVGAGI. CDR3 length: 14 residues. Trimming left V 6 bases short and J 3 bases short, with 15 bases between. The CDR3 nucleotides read TGTGCCAGCAGCGCCTCATGGACTGACTACGAGCAGTACTTC. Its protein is CASSASWTDYEQYF.

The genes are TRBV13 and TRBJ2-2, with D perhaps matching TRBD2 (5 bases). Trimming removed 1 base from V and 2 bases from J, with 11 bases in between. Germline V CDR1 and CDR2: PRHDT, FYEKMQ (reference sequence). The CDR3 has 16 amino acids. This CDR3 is CASSLVGSANTGELFF. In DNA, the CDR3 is TGTGCCAGCAGCTTAGTAGGTAGCGCAAACACCGGGGAGCTGTTTTTT.

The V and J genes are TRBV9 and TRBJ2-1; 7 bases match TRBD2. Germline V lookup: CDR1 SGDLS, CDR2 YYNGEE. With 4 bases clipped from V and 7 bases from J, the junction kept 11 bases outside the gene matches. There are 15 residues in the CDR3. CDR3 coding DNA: TGTGCCAGCAGCCTCTACCCCGGGGGAGGGAATGAGCAGTTCTTC. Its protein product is CASSLYPGGGNEQFF.

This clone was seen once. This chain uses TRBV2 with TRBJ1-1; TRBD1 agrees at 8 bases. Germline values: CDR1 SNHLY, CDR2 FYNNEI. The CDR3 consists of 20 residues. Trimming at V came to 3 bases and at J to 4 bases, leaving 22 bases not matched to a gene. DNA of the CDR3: TGTGCCAGCAGTGACGGGCAGGGGGCTGGATTTGTGGGATTTGTCACTGAAGCTTTCTTT. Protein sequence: CASSDGQGAGFVGFVTEAFF.

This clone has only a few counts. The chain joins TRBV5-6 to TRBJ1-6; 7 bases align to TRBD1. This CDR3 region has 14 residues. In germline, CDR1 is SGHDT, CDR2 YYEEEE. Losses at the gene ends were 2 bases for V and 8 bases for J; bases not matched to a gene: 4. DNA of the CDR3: TGTGCCAGCAGCTTAGGTCAGGGGGATTCACCCCTCCACTTT. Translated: CASSLGQGDSPLHF.

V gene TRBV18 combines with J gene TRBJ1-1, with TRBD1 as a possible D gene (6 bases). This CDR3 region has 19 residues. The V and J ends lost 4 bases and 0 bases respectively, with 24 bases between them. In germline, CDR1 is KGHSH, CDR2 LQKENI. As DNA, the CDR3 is TGTGCCAGCTCACGCACACAGAGGTATCAGGGGACCTTGAACACTGAAGCTTTCTTT. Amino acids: CASSRTQRYQGTLNTEAFF. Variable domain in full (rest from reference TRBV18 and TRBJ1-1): NAGVMQNPRHLVRRRGQEARLRCSPMKGHSHVYWYRQLPEEGLKFMVYLQKENIIDESGMPKERFSAEFPKEGPSILRIQQVVRGDSAAYFCASSRTQRYQGTLNTEAFFGQGTRLTVV.

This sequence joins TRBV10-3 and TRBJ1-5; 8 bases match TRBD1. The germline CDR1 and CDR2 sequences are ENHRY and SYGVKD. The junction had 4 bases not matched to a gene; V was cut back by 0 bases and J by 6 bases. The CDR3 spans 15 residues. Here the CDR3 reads CAISESTGVGQPQHF. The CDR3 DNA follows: TGTGCCATCAGTGAGTCGACAGGGGTTGGTCAGCCCCAGCATTTT.